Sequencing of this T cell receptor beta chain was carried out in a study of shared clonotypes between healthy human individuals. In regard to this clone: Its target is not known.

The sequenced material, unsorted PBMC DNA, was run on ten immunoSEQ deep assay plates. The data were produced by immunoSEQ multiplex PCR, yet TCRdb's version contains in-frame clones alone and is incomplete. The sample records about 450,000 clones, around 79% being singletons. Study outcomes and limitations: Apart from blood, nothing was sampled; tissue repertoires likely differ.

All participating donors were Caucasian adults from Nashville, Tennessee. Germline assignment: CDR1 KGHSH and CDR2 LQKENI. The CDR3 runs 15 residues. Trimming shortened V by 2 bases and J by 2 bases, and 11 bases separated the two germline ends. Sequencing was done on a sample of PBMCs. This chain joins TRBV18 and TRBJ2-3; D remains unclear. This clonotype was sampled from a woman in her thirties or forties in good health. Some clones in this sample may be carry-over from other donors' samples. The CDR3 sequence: CASSPARRDTDTQYF. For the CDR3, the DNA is TGTGCCAGCTCACCAGCCCGTAGGGACACAGATACGCAGTATTTT. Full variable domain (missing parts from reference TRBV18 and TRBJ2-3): NAGVMQNPRHLVRRRGQEARLRCSPMKGHSHVYWYRQLPEEGLKFMVYLQKENIIDESGMPKERFSAEFPKEGPSILRIQQVVRGDSAAYFCASSPARRDTDTQYFGPGTRLTVL.